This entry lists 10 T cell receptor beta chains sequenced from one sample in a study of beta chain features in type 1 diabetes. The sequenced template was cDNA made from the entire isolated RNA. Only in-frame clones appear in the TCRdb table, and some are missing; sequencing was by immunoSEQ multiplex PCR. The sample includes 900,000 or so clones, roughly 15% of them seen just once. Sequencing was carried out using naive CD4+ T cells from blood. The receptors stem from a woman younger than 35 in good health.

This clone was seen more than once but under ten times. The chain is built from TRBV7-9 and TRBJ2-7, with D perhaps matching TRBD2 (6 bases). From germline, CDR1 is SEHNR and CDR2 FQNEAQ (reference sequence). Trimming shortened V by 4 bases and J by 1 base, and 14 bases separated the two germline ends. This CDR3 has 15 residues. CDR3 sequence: CASSYSGATSYEQYF. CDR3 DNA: TGTGCCAGCAGCTACTCGGGAGCGACTTCCTACGAGCAGTACTTC. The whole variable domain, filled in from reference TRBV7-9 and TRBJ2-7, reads DTGVSQNPRHKITKRGQNVTFRCDPISEHNRLYWYRQTLGQGPEFLTYFQNEAQLEKSRLLSDRFSAERPKGSFSTLEIQRTEQGDSAMYLCASSYSGATSYEQYFGPGTRLTVT.

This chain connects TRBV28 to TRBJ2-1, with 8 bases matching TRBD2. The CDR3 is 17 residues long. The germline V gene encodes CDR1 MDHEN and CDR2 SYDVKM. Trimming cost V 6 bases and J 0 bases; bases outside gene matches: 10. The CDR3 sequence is CASSPNSGISSYNEQFF. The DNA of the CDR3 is TGTGCCAGCAGCCCTAATAGCGGGATCAGCTCCTACAATGAGCAGTTCTTC.

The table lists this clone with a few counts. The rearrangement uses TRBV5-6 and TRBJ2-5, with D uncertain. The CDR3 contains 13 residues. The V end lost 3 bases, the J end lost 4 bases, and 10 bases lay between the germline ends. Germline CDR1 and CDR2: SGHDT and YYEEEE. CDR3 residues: CASSSGVRETQYF. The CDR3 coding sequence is TGTGCCAGCAGCTCTGGCGTGCGAGAGACCCAGTACTTC.

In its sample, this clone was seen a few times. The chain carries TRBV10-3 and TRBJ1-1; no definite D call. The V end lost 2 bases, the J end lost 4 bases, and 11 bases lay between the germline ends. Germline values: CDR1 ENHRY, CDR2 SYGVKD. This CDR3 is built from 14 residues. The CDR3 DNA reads TGTGCCATCAGTGAGAGCGCGTGGACCACTGAAGCTTTCTTT. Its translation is CAISESAWTTEAFF.

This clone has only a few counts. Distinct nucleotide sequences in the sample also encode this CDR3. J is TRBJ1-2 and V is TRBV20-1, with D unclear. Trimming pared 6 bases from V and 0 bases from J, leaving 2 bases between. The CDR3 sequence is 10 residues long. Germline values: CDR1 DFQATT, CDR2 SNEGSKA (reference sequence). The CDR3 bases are TGCAGTGCGCCTAACTATGGCTACACCTTC. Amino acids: CSAPNYGYTF.

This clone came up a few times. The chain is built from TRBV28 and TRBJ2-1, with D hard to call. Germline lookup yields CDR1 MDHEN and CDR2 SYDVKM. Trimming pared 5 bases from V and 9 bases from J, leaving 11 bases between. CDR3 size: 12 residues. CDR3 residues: CASSHTHTEQFF. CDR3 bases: TGTGCCAGCAGTCATACACATACTGAGCAGTTCTTC.

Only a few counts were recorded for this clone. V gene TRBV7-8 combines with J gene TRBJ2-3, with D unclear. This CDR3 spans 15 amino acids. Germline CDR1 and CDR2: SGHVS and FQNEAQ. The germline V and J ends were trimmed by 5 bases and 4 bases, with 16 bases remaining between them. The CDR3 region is CASSPPGPQPDTQYF. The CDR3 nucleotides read TGTGCCAGCAGCCCACCGGGCCCTCAGCCAGATACGCAGTATTTT.

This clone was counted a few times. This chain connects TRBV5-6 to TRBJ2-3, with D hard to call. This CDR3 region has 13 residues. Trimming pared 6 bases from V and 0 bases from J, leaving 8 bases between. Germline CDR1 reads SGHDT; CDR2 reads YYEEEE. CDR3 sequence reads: CASNEWSTDTQYF. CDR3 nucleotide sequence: TGTGCCAGCAATGAGTGGAGCACAGATACGCAGTATTTT.

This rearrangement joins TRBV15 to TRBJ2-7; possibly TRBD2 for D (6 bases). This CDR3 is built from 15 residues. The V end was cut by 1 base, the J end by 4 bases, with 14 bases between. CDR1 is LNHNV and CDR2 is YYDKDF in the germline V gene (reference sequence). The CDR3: CATSRGYGSGYEQYF. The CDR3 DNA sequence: TGTGCCACCAGCAGAGGTTACGGGAGCGGGTACGAGCAGTACTTC.

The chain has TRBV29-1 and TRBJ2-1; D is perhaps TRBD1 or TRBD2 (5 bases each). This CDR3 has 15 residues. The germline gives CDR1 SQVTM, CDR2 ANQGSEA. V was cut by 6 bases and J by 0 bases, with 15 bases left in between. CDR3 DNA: TGCAGCGTACCTCGGAAGGGGAGCTCCTACAATGAGCAGTTCTTC. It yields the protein CSVPRKGSSYNEQFF.